Below, 2 T cell receptor beta chains from the same sample are listed, as sequenced in a study of monozygotic twins with cystic fibrosis. Measured with immunoSEQ multiplex PCR; TCRdb has only the in-frame clones, and not every one. This sample has some 26,000 clones; around 90% occur once, and the top ten carry roughly 0.3%. The sequenced sample consisted of blood. The receptor set was obtained from a girl aged 2-10 years with cystic fibrosis.

The J gene is TRBJ2-2, the V gene TRBV11-2; 10 positions match TRBD2. The length of the CDR3 is 16 residues. Looked up from germline, CDR1 is SGHAT and CDR2 is FQNNGV. After removal of 5 bases from V and 2 bases from J, the junction contained 5 bases not matched to a gene. DNA of the CDR3: TGTGCCAGCAGCATTCTAGCGGGAGTTAACACCGGGGAGCTGTTTTTT. The encoded protein is CASSILAGVNTGELFF.

Note on this clone: The sample holds other DNA sequences that translate to the same CDR3. V and J are TRBV18 and TRBJ2-7, with D possibly called TRBD1 or TRBD2 (5 bases each). Trimming took 3 bases from V and 0 from J, leaving 12 bases between them. CDR1 is KGHSH, CDR2 LQKENI, per germline. The CDR3 is made up of 15 amino acids. The CDR3 sequence: CASSPGTVSSYEQYF. The CDR3 nucleotides are TGTGCCAGCTCACCCGGGACGGTGAGCTCCTACGAGCAGTACTTC.